Listed below are T cell receptor beta chains from one sample, sequenced in a study of regulatory T cells in long-lasting Graves disease. TCRdb passed the multiplex PCR reads through MiXCR, listing each CDR3 protein once. This table holds 400,000 to 500,000 distinct CDR3 sequences, 14% found once. The sample was also linked to a second study, of T cells in Graves' hyperthyroidism and ophthalmopathy.

Sequenced here: peripheral blood mononuclear cells (PBMCs), sampled at new diagnosis, from a patient treated with antithyroid drugs. The receptors shown here come from a woman between 50 and 59 years old with Graves disease. Both conserved end residues are part of each CDR3. D genes are given only for firm matches. Clone size is not always given. Where it is, it says once, few, many or a class for expanded clones.

J gene: TRBJ2-7; V gene: TRBV18; clone size: many; D gene: TRBD2; CDR3 DNA: TGTGCCAGCCTTCCCGGGGCTAGCGGGCCCCACGAGCAGTACTTC; CDR3 protein: CASLPGASGPHEQYF
J gene: TRBJ2-2; V gene: TRBV2; clone size: many; D gene: TRBD2; CDR3 DNA: TGTGCCAGCACCTCGACTAGCAAAACCGGGGAGCTGTTTTTT; CDR3 protein: CASTSTSKTGELFF
J gene: TRBJ2-1; V gene: TRBV28; clone size: many; D gene: .; CDR3 DNA: TGTGCCAGCAGCTACCCCCAGCGGGCGATCCCCCGGTCCTACAATGAGCAGTTCTTC; CDR3 protein: CASSYPQRAIPRSYNEQFF
J gene: TRBJ2-7; V gene: TRBV28; clone size: many; D gene: TRBD1; CDR3 DNA: TGTGCCAGCAGTAAGACAGGGGTGTCCTACGAGCAGTACTTC; CDR3 protein: CASSKTGVSYEQYF
J gene: TRBJ2-1; V gene: TRBV6-1; clone size: .; D gene: .; CDR3 DNA: TGTGCCAGCAGTGAAGCGGAGGGTTTCGGTTATTCCTACAATGAGCAGTTCTTC; CDR3 protein: CASSEAEGFGYSYNEQFF
J gene: TRBJ1-5; V gene: TRBV11-2; clone size: many; D gene: .; CDR3 DNA: TGTGCCAGCAGCTTAGGAGGGGGGCCAGGTCAGCCCCAGCATTTT; CDR3 protein: CASSLGGGPGQPQHF
J gene: TRBJ2-1; V gene: TRBV4-1; clone size: few; D gene: .; CDR3 DNA: TGCGCCAGCAGCCAAGATTCGGGGTCTGGGACATTCGTGAATGAGCAGTTCTTC; CDR3 protein: CASSQDSGSGTFVNEQFF
J gene: TRBJ1-2; V gene: TRBV2; clone size: many; D gene: TRBD1; CDR3 DNA: TGCGCCAGCAGCGGACAGGGTAACTATGGCTACACCTTC; CDR3 protein: CASSGQGNYGYTF
J gene: TRBJ2-1; V gene: TRBV28; clone size: few; D gene: TRBD2; CDR3 DNA: TGTGCCAGCAGACGGACTCTAGCGGGAGGCTGGAATGAGCAGTTCTTC; CDR3 protein: CASRRTLAGGWNEQFF
J gene: TRBJ2-3; V gene: TRBV11-3; clone size: .; D gene: TRBD1; CDR3 DNA: TGTGCCAGCAGCCCGACAGGGGTGGATACGCAGTATTTT; CDR3 protein: CASSPTGVDTQYF